The entry below describes one T cell receptor (beta chain). The target antigen is unknown. This specimen belongs to a study of siplizumab effects on memory and regulatory T cells. General study points: Under siplizumab, alloreactive sequences traced to unstimulated CD4+ memory cells were significantly reduced.

The CDR3 consists of 18 residues. The J segment lost 1 base and the V segment lost 8 bases, leaving 13 bases of the junction unmatched. CDR1 is GTSNPN, CDR2 SVGIG, per germline (reference sequence). Only in-frame clones appear in the TCRdb table, and some are missing; sequencing was by immunoSEQ multiplex PCR. The sample lists nearly 85,000 clones, over 80% occurring once. This TCR was sampled from a human donor in good health. Input material: Tregs sorted from blood. V is TRBV30 and J is TRBJ2-3, with 15 positions matching TRBD2. Here the CDR3 reads CAGDRTSGGAKGTDTQYF. CDR3 sequence (DNA): TGTGCCGGCGATCGGACTAGCGGGGGGGCCAAGGGCACAGATACGCAGTATTTT.